The clone carrying this T cell receptor (beta chain) was seen a single time. Its matching antigen is unknown. V gave up 1 base and J gave up 4 bases, with 10 bases separating them. Germline V gene sequence: CDR1 SGHAT, CDR2 FQNNGV. CDR3 size: 15 residues. Blood sampling was done at baseline, cycle 4 day 1, and cycle 7 day 1. These data come from a study of OX40 agonist ivuxolimab in advanced cancers. About the study: Ivuxolimab, which is an agonistic anti-OX40 (CD134) antibody, was administered to the patients.

Libraries were prepared by immunoSEQ multiplex PCR; TCRdb keeps only in-frame clonotypes and omits some of them. The repertoire holds approximately 58,000 clones, 80% to 90% seen once, with approximately 0.7% in the top ten. General study points: Clonal expansion among partial responders at 0.1-3.0 mg/kg ranked near the lowest.

The sample consisted of CD4+ or CD8+ T cells sorted from blood, taken in a trial of the OX40 agonist ivuxolimab. The V gene is TRBV11-2, the J gene TRBJ2-2; D is ambiguous. The TCR sequence derives from an adult with an advanced solid tumor such as melanoma, head and neck, liver or kidney cancer. The chain's CDR3 is CASSLGAQVTGELFF. The CDR3 nucleotides read TGTGCCAGCAGCTTAGGGGCCCAAGTCACCGGGGAGCTGTTTTTT.